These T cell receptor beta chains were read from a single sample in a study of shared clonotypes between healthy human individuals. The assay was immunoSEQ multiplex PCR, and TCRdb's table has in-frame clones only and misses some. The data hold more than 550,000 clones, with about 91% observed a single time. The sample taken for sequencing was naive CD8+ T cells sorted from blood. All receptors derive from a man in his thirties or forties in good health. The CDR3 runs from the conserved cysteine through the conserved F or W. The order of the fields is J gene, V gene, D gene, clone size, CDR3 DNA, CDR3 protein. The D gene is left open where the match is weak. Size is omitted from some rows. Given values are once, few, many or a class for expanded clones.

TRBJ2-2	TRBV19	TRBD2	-	TGTGCCAGTAGTATAACTAGCGGGAGTTTCGGGGAGCTGTTTTTT	CASSITSGSFGELFF
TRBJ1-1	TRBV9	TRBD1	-	TGTGCCAGCAGCGCGGGGAGGGGGCTTAACACTGAAGCTTTCTTT	CASSAGRGLNTEAFF
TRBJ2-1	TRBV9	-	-	TGTGCCAGCAGCGTCAGTGGGGGAACCTACAATGAGCAGTTCTTC	CASSVSGGTYNEQFF
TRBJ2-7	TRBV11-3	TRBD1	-	TGTGCCAGCAGCGCCCGGGACAGAGTAGAGCAGTACTTC	CASSARDRVEQYF
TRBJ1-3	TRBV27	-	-	TGTGCCAGCAGTTCATTACAGGGTACCGGAAACACCATATATTTT	CASSSLQGTGNTIYF
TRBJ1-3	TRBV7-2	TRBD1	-	TGTGCCAGCAGCCAACCGGGACAGGCTAGAAACACCATATATTTT	CASSQPGQARNTIYF
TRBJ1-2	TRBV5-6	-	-	TGTGCCAGCAGCTTCGGCCTACAGCGGCTTGGCTACACCTTC	CASSFGLQRLGYTF
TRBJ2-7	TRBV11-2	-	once	TGTGCCAGCAGCTTAGGCAGGGACTACGAGCAGTACTTC	CASSLGRDYEQYF
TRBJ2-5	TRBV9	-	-	TGTGCCAGCAGCGACGGGACGGAAGAGACCCAGTACTTC	CASSDGTEETQYF
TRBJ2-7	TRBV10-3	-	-	TGTGCCATCAGTGAGTCGACGTCGGGGAATTACGAGCAGTACTTC	CAISESTSGNYEQYF
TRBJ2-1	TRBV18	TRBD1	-	TGTGCCAGCTCCCCTTGGACAGGAGTTCTGGATGAGCAGTTCTTC	CASSPWTGVLDEQFF
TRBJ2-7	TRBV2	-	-	TGTGCCAGCAGTGAAGGGTTCAACGAGCAGTACTTC	CASSEGFNEQYF
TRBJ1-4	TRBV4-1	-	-	TGCGCCAGCAGCCAAGGTCCCATATTTGATGAAAAACTGTTTTTT	CASSQGPIFDEKLFF
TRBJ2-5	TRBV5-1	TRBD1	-	TGCGCCAGCAGCCCCTTCCCCCGCGACAGGGGGATCGAGACCCAGTACTTC	CASSPFPRDRGIETQYF
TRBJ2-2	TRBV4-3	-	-	TGCGCCAGCAGCAGATCATTGGGGCAGGAAGGGACCGGGGAGCTGTTTTTT	CASSRSLGQEGTGELFF
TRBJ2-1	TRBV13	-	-	TGTGCCAGCAGCTCCACCGGGGAAGGTGAGCAGTTCTTC	CASSSTGEGEQFF
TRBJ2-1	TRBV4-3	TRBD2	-	TGCGCCAGCAGCCAAGCTTTATGGGACTACTCCTACAATGAGCAGTTCTTC	CASSQALWDYSYNEQFF
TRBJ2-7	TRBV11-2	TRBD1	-	TGTGCCAGCAGAAGGGACAGGGGGGGCGAGCAGTACTTC	CASRRDRGGEQYF
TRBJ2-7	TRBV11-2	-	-	TGTGCCAGCACCTGGAACTTCTACGAGCAGTACTTC	CASTWNFYEQYF
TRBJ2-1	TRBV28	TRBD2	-	TGTGCCAGCAGTTTTGCCGGACTAGCGGGAACGTTGGCCTACAATGAGCAGTTCTTC	CASSFAGLAGTLAYNEQFF
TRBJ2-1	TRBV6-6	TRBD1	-	TGTGCCAGCAGCAACCTGGGACAGGGGGCATCCCATGAGCAGTTCTTC	CASSNLGQGASHEQFF
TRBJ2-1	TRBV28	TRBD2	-	TGTGCCAGCAGCTCACTAGCGAGAAGCTACAATGAGCAGTTCTTC	CASSSLARSYNEQFF
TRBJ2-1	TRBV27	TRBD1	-	TGTGCCAGCAGCACCGGGACAGTTCCCAATGAGCAGTTCTTC	CASSTGTVPNEQFF
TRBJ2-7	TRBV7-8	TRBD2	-	TGTGCCAGCAGCTTAGGGACTAGCCTCTCCTACGAGCAGTACTTC	CASSLGTSLSYEQYF
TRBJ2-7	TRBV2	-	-	TGTGCCAGCAGTCCCCCCGAGAGTACCTACGAGCAGTACTTC	CASSPPESTYEQYF
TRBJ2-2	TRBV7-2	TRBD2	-	TGTGCCAGCAGCGTGGGACTAGCGGCCGGGGAGCTGTTTTTT	CASSVGLAAGELFF
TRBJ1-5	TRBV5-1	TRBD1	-	TGCGCCAGCAGCTTGGGGCGGGACAGGGGAGATAGCAATCAGCCCCAGCATTTT	CASSLGRDRGDSNQPQHF
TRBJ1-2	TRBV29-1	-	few	TGCAGCGCAGAGCAGGGGTACTATGGCTACACCTTC	CSAEQGYYGYTF
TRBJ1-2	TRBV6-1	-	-	TGTGCCAGCAGCGTTTGGACAGTAGCTAACTATGGCTACACCTTC	CASSVWTVANYGYTF
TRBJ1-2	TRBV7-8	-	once	TGTGCCAGCAGCCTAAACGGGCCTTTAAAGGGCTACACCTTC	CASSLNGPLKGYTF
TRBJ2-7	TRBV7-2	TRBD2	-	TGTGCCAGCAGCTTAGTTAGCGGGAGGGTCACCTACGAGCAGTACTTC	CASSLVSGRVTYEQYF
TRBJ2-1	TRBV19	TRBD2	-	TGTGCCAGTAGTATAGGACTAGCGGCGTACAATGAGCAGTTCTTC	CASSIGLAAYNEQFF
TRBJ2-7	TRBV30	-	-	TGTGCCTGGACACCAGGACCGCTGCTAGGAGACGAGCAGTACTTC	CAWTPGPLLGDEQYF
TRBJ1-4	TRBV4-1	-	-	TGCGCCAGCAGCCACCCGCCTGGGGCAACTAATGAAAAACTGTTTTTT	CASSHPPGATNEKLFF
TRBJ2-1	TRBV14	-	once	TGTGCCAGCAGCCAGGCTGACAATGAGCAGTTCTTC	CASSQADNEQFF
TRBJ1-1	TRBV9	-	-	TGTGACAGCAGCGTAGGGGATTTACAGGAGAATGAAGCTTTCTTT	CDSSVGDLQENEAFF
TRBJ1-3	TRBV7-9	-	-	TGTGCCAGCAGCCCTAGGACAGACTCTGGAAACACCATATATTTT	CASSPRTDSGNTIYF
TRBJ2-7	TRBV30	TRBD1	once	TGTGCCTGGAACCCGGGACAGAGTGCCTACGAGCAGTACTTC	CAWNPGQSAYEQYF
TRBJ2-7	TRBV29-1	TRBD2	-	TGCAGCGTGGAGACTAGCGGAATAACCTACGAGCAGTACTTC	CSVETSGITYEQYF
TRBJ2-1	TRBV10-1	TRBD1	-	TGCGCCAGCAGTGTACAGGGGGCGGATGAGCAGTTCTTC	CASSVQGADEQFF
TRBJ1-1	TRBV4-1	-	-	TGCGCCAGCAGCCCTCAGGGTCAGGGGATGAACACTGAAGCTTTCTTT	CASSPQGQGMNTEAFF
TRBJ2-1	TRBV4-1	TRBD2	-	TGCGCCAGCAGCCAACTTAGCGGGAGCAAGGATGAGCAGTTCTTC	CASSQLSGSKDEQFF
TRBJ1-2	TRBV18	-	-	TGTGCCAGCTCATTACCCGGGATCTATGGCTACACCTTC	CASSLPGIYGYTF
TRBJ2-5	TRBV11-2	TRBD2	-	TGTGCCAGCAGCGATGCGGGGGGAGGGCGGCAAGAGACCCAGTACTTC	CASSDAGGGRQETQYF
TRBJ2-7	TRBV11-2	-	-	TGTGCCAGCAGCTTAAGGTCAGGTCTGTCTTACGAGCAGTACTTC	CASSLRSGLSYEQYF
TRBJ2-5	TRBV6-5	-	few	TGTGCCAGCAGTCGACAGGCCCCCTCGGAGACCCAGTACTTC	CASSRQAPSETQYF
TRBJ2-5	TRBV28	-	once	TGTGCCAGCAGTTCCCCAAGCGGTTGGGAGGTGGGATCGGAGACCCAGTACTTC	CASSSPSGWEVGSETQYF
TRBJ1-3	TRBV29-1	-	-	TGCAGCGTAATAGACGGGAGCTCTGGAAACACCATATATTTT	CSVIDGSSGNTIYF
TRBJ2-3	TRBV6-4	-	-	TGTGCCAGCAGTGAGGACGCCCCAGATACGCAGTATTTT	CASSEDAPDTQYF
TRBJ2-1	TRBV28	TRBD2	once	TGTGCCAGCAGTTTTGGGCTAGCGGGAGATGTTGAGCAGTTCTTC	CASSFGLAGDVEQFF
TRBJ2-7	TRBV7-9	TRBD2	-	TGTGCCAGCAGCCCAGGACTAGCGGATCCCTACGAGCAGTACTTC	CASSPGLADPYEQYF
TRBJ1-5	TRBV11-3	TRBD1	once	TGTGCCAGCAGATATCCACAGGGGGCTGAGCCCCAGCATTTT	CASRYPQGAEPQHF
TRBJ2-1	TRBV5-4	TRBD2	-	TGTGCCAGCAGCCGGGGACTAGCGGGATTGGTCTACAATGAGCAGTTCTTC	CASSRGLAGLVYNEQFF
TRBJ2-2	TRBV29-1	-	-	TGCAGCGCACAGGGACGCGGGGAGCTGTTTTTT	CSAQGRGELFF
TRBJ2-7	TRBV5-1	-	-	TGCGCCAGCAGCTCCGTCTGGTTAAGTCAGGAGCAGTACTTC	CASSSVWLSQEQYF
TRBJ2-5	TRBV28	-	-	TGTGCCAGCAGGCCAAAAAGCGACAGCCAAGAGACCCAGTACTTC	CASRPKSDSQETQYF
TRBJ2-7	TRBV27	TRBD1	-	TGTGCCAGCAGTTTAGTACAGGGGGAGTACGAGCAGTACTTC	CASSLVQGEYEQYF
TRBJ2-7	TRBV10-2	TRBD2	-	TGCGCCAGCACCAATAAGGCTCTAGCGGACTCCTACGAGCAGTACTTC	CASTNKALADSYEQYF